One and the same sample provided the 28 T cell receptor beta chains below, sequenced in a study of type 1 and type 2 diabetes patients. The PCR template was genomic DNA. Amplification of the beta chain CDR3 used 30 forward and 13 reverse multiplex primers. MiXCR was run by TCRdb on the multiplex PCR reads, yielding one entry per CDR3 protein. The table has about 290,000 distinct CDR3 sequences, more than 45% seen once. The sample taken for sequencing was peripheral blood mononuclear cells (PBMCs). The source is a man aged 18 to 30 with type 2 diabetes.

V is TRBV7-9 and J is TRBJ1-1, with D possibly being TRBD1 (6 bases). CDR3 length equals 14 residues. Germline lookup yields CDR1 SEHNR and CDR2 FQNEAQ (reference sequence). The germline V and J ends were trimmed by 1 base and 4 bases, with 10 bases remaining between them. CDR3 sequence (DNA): TGTGCCAGCAGCTTAGTCATGGGGGCCACTGAAGCTTTCTTT. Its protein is CASSLVMGATEAFF. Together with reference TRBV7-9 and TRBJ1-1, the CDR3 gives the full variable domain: DTGVSQNPRHKITKRGQNVTFRCDPISEHNRLYWYRQTLGQGPEFLTYFQNEAQLEKSRLLSDRFSAERPKGSFSTLEIQRTEQGDSAMYLCASSLVMGATEAFFGQGTRLTVV.

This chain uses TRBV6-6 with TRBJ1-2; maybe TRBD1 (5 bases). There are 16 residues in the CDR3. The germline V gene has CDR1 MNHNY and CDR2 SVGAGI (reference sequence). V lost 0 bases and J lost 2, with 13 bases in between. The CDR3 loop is CASSYSGRVSNYGYTF. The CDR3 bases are TGTGCCAGCAGTTACTCGGGCAGGGTGAGCAACTATGGCTACACCTTC.

The CDR3 loop reads CASSTRDISQETQYF. Written as DNA, the CDR3 is TGTGCCAGCAGCACCCGGGACATTTCGCAAGAGACCCAGTACTTC. This chain links TRBV13 with TRBJ2-5, with D possibly matching TRBD1 (6 bases). The CDR3 loop spans 15 amino acids. CDR1 is PRHDT, CDR2 FYEKMQ, per germline (reference sequence). V was pared by 5 bases and J by 2 bases, with 15 bases between.

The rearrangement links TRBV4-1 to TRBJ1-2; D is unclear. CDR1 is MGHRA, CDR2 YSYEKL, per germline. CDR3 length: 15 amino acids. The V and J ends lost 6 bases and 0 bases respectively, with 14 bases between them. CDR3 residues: CASSPLLSANYGYTF. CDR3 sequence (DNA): TGCGCCAGCAGTCCTTTACTGTCAGCTAACTATGGCTACACCTTC.

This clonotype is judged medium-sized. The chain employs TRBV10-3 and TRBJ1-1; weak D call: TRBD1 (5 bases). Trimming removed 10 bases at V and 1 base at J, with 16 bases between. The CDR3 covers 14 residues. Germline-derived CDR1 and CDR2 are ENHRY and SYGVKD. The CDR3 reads CATQSGGTNTEAFF. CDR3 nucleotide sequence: TGTGCCACCCAGTCTGGGGGGACGAACACTGAAGCTTTCTTT.

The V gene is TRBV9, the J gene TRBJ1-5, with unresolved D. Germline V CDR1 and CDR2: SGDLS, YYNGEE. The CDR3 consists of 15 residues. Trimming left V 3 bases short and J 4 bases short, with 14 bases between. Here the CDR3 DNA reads TGTGCCAGCAGCGATGGCGTTACTCCTAATCAGCCCCAGCATTTT. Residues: CASSDGVTPNQPQHF. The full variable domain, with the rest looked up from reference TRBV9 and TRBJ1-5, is DSGVTQTPKHLITATGQRVTLRCSPRSGDLSVYWYQQSLDQGLQFLIQYYNGEERAKGNILERFSAQQFPDLHSELNLSSLELGDSALYFCASSDGVTPNQPQHFGDGTRLSIL.

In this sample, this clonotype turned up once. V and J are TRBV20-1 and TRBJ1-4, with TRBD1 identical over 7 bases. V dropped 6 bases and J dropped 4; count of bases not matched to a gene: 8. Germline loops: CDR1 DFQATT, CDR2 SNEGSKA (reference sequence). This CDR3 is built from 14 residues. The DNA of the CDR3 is TGCAGTGCGAGACCCCGGGACAGTAATGAAAAACTGTTTTTT. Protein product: CSARPRDSNEKLFF.

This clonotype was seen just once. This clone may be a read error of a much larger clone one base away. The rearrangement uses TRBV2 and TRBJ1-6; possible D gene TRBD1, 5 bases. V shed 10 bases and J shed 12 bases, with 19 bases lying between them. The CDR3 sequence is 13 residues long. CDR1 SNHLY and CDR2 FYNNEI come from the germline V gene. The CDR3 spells CATQNGADLPLHF. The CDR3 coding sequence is TGTGCCACCCAAAACGGGGCTGATTTACCCCTCCACTTT.

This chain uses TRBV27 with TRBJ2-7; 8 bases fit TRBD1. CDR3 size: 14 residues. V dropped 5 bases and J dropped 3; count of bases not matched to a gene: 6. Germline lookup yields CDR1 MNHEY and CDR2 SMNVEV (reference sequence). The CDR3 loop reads CASSLRTGIYEQYF. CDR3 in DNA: TGTGCCAGCAGTCTACGGACAGGGATCTACGAGCAGTACTTC.

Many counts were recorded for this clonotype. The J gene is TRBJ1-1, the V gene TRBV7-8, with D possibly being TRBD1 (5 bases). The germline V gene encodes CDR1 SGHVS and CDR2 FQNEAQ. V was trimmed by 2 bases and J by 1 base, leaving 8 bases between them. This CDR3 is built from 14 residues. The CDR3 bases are TGTGCCAGCAGCTTAAGGCAGGGGAACACTGAAGCTTTCTTT. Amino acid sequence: CASSLRQGNTEAFF.

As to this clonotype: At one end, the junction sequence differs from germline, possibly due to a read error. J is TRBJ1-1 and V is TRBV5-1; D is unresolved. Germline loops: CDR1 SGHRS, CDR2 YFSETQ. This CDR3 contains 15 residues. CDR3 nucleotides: TGTGCCAGCAGCTTGGCCAACGGAGGGAACACTGAAGCTTTCTTT. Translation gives CASSLANGGNTEAFF.

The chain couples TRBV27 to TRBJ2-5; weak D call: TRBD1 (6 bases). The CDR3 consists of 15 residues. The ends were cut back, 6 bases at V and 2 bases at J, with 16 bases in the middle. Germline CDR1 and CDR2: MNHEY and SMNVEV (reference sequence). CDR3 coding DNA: TGTGCCAGCAGGGGGCTAGTACAGGGACAAGAGACCCAGTACTTC. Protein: CASRGLVQGQETQYF.

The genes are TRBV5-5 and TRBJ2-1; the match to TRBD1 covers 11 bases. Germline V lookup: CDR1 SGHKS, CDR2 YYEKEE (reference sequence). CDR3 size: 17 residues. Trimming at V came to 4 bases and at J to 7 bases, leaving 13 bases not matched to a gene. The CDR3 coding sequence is TGTGCCAGCAGCCTACGAGTGAGTGGACAGGGGGCTAATGAGCAGTTCTTC. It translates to CASSLRVSGQGANEQFF. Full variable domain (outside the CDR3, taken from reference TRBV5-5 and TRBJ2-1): DAGVTQSPTHLIKTRGQQVTLRCSPISGHKSVSWYQQVLGQGPQFIFQYYEKEERGRGNFPDRFSARQFPNYSSELNVNALLLGDSALYLCASSLRVSGQGANEQFFGPGTRLTVL.

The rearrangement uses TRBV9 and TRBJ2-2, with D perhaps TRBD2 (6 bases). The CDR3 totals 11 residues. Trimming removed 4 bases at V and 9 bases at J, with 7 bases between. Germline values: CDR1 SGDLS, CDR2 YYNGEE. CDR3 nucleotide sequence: TGTGCCAGCAGCCGGGGGAGGGAGCTGTTTTTT. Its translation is CASSRGRELFF.

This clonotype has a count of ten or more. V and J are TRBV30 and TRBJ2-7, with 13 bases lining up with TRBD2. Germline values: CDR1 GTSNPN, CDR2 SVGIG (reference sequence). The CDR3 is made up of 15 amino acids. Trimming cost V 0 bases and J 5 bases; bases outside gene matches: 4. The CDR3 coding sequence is TGTGCCTGGAGTGTTCCGGGACTAGCGGGGAACGAGCAGTACTTC. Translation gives CAWSVPGLAGNEQYF.

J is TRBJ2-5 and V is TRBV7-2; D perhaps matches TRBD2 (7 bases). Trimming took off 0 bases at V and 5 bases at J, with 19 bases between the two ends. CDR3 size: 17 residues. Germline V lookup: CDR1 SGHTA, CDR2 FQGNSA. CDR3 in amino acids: CASSLALGRGARETQYF. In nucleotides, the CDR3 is TGTGCCAGCAGCTTAGCGCTTGGTCGGGGGGCGCGGGAGACCCAGTACTTC.

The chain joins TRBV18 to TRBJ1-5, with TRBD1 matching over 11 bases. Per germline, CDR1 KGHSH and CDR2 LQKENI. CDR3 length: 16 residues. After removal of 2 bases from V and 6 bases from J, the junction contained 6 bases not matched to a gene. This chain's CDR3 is CASSPGTGGSFQPQHF. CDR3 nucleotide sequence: TGTGCCAGCTCACCAGGGACAGGGGGTTCGTTTCAGCCCCAGCATTTT.

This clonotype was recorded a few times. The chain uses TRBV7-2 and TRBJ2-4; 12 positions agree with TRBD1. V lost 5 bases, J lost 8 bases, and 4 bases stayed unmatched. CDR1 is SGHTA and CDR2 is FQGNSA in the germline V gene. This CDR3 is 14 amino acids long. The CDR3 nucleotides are TGTGCCAGCAGCCCGGGACAGGGGGCTTACATTCAGTACTTC. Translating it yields CASSPGQGAYIQYF.

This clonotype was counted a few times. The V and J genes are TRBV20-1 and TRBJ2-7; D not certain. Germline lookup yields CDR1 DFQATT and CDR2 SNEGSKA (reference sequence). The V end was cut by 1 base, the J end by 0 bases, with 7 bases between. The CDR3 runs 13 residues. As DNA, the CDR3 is TGCAGTGCTAGAGGCCAGGACTCCTACGAGCAGTACTTC. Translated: CSARGQDSYEQYF.

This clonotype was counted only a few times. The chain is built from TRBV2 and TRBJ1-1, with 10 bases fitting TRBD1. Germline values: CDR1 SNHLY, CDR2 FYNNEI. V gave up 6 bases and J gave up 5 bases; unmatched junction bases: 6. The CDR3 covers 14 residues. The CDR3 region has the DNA TGTGCCAGCAGCCGGACAGGGGGAGGGACTGAAGCTTTCTTT. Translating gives CASSRTGGGTEAFF. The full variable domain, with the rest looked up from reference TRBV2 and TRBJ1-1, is EPEVTQTPSHQVTQMGQEVILRCVPISNHLYFYWYRQILGQKVEFLVSFYNNEISEKSEIFDDQFSVERPDGSNFTLKIRSTKLEDSAMYFCASSRTGGGTEAFFGQGTRLTVV.

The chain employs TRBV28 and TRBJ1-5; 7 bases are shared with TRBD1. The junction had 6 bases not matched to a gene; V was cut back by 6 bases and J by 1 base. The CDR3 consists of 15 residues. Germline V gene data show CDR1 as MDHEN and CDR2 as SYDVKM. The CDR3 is CASSFGTASNQPQHF. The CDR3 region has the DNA TGTGCCAGCAGCTTCGGGACAGCCAGCAATCAGCCCCAGCATTTT.

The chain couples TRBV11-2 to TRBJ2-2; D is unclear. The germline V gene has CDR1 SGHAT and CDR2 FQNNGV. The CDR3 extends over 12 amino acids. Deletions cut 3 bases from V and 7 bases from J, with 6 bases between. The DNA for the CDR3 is TGTGCCAGCAGCTTCACGGACGGGGAGCTGTTTTTT. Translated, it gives CASSFTDGELFF.

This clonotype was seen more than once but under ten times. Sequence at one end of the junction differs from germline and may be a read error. The CDR3 sequence: CAISESQYQETQYF. CDR3 nucleotide sequence: TGTGCCATCAGTGAGTCGCAGTACCAAGAGACCCAGTACTTC. This chain connects TRBV6-6 to TRBJ2-5; D is ambiguous. The CDR3 is 14 amino acids. Germline lookup yields CDR1 MNHNY and CDR2 SVGAGI (reference sequence).

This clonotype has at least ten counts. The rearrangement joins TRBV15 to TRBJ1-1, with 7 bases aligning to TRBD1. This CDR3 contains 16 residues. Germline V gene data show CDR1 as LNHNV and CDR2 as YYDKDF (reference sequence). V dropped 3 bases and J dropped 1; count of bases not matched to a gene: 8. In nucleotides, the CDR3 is TGTGCCACCAGCAGGGCCGTTGGGACAGCGAACACTGAAGCTTTCTTT. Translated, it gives CATSRAVGTANTEAFF.

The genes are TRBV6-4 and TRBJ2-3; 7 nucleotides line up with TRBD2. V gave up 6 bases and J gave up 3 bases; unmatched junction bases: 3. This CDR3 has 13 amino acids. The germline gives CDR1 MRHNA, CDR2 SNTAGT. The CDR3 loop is CASRAGVTDTQYF. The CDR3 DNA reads TGTGCCAGCAGGGCGGGAGTAACAGATACGCAGTATTTT.

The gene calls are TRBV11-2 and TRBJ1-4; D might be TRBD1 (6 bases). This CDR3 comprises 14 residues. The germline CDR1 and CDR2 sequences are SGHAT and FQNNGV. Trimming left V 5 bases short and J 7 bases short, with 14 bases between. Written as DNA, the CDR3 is TGTGCCAGCAGCCGTGGGGGCGACGGTGAAAAACTGTTTTTT. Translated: CASSRGGDGEKLFF. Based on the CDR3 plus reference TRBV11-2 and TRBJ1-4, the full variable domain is EAGVAQSPRYKIIEKRQSVAFWCNPISGHATLYWYQQILGQGPKLLIQFQNNGVVDDSQLPKDRFSAERLKGVDSTLKIQPAKLEDSAVYLCASSRGGDGEKLFFGSGTQLSVL.

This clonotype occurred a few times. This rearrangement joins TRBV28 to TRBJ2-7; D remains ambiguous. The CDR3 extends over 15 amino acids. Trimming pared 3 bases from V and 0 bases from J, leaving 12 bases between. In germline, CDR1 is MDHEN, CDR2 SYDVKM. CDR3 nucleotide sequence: TGTGCCAGCAGTTTGCTGGATTCAAGCTCCTACGAGCAGTACTTC. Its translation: CASSLLDSSSYEQYF.

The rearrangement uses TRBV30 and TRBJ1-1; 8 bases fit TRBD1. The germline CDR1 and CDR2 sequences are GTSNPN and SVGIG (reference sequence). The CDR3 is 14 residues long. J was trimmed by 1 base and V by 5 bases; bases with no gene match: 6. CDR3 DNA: TGTGCCTGGGATCTTGGGACAGGGAACACTGAAGCTTTCTTT. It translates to CAWDLGTGNTEAFF.